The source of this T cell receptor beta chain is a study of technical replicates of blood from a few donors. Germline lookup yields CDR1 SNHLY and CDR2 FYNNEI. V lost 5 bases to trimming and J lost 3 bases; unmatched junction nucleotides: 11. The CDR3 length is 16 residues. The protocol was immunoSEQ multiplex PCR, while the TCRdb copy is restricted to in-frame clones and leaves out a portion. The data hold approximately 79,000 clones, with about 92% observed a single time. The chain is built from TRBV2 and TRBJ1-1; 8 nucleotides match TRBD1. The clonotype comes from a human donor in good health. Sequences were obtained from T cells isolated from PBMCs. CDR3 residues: CASSLSGGHGYTEAFF. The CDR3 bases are TGTGCCAGCAGTTTATCAGGGGGCCATGGCTACACTGAAGCTTTCTTT.